Presented here are 24 T cell receptor beta chains from one specimen sequenced in a study of T cell responses to AZD1222 COVID-19 vaccine. Libraries were prepared by immunoSEQ multiplex PCR; TCRdb keeps only in-frame clonotypes and omits some of them. Of some 120,000 clones listed, roughly nine tenths are singletons. The material was peripheral blood, obtained on day 0 of AZD1222 vaccination. These receptors all come from an adult in good health.

J is TRBJ2-3 and V is TRBV7-9; unclear D gene. The CDR3 has 14 amino acids. Per germline, CDR1 SEHNR and CDR2 FQNEAQ (reference sequence). The ends were cut back, 5 bases at V and 2 bases at J, with 11 bases in the middle. The CDR3 sequence is CASSLNVPTDTQYF. Written as DNA, the CDR3 is TGTGCCAGCAGCCTAAACGTACCCACAGATACGCAGTATTTT.

This chain links TRBV6-2 or TRBV6-3 with TRBJ1-4; no firm D call. The length of the CDR3 is 13 residues. CDR1 is MNHEY and CDR2 is SVGEGT in the germline V gene. V lost 3 bases and J 8 bases, leaving 10 bases between the germline ends. CDR3 region: CASSYGPPEKLFF. CDR3 bases: TGTGCCAGCAGTTATGGGCCTCCCGAAAAACTGTTTTTT.

The genes are TRBV9 and TRBJ2-2; D perhaps matches TRBD2 (6 bases). V shed 3 bases and J shed 5 bases, with 14 bases lying between them. CDR1 is SGDLS, CDR2 YYNGEE, per germline. The CDR3 covers 15 residues. Here the CDR3 reads CASSAPSGGTGELFF. The DNA for the CDR3 is TGTGCCAGCAGCGCCCCCTCTGGGGGGACCGGGGAGCTGTTTTTT.

This chain connects TRBV18 to TRBJ2-7, with D possibly being TRBD1 (5 bases). Germline values: CDR1 KGHSH, CDR2 LQKENI. V was cut by 0 bases and J by 3 bases, with 9 bases left in between. The CDR3 runs 14 residues. The CDR3 DNA reads TGTGCCAGCTCACCACCTTTCAGGGACTACGAGCAGTACTTC. This translates into CASSPPFRDYEQYF.

This clone is a singleton in its sample. The J gene is TRBJ1-1, the V gene TRBV28; TRBD1 matches at 8 bases. The junction had 1 base not matched to a gene; V was cut back by 8 bases and J by 2 bases. CDR1 and CDR2 (germline): MDHEN, SYDVKM. There are 12 residues in the CDR3. CDR3 sequence: CASGQGNTEAFF. The CDR3 DNA is TGTGCCAGCGGACAGGGAAACACTGAAGCTTTCTTT.

The CDR3 DNA reads TGCGCCAGCAGCTTGGAAGGGTCGAACACTGAAGCTTTCTTT. It yields the protein CASSLEGSNTEAFF. The chain has TRBV5-1 and TRBJ1-1; no clear D gene. Trimming took 0 bases from V and 1 from J, leaving 7 bases between them. Per germline, CDR1 SGHRS and CDR2 YFSETQ. The CDR3 has 14 amino acids. Full variable domain (rest looked up from reference TRBV5-1 and TRBJ1-1): KAGVTQTPRYLIKTRGQQVTLSCSPISGHRSVSWYQQTPGQGLQFLFEYFSETQRNKGNFPGRFSGRQFSNSRSEMNVSTLELGDSALYLCASSLEGSNTEAFFGQGTRLTVV.

The gene calls are TRBV6-1 and TRBJ1-1; 11 bases map to TRBD1. CDR3 size: 12 residues. Germline V gives CDR1 MNHNS, CDR2 SASEGT. Unmatched junction bases numbered 4, after V lost 6 bases and J lost 10 bases. CDR3 nucleotides: TGTGCCAGCAGACGGGACAGGGGGAGAGCTTTCTTT. It specifies CASRRDRGRAFF.

V is TRBV24-1 and J is TRBJ2-3; 10 nucleotides line up with TRBD2. This CDR3 spans 21 amino acids. Trimming took 5 bases from V and 3 from J; bases not matched to a gene: 22. Germline loops: CDR1 KGHDR, CDR2 SFDVKD. In DNA, the CDR3 is TGTGCCACCAGTGTAGGACTAGTAGCCGTGGAGCGGGAGGGCCCGACAGATACGCAGTATTTT. It codes for CATSVGLVAVEREGPTDTQYF.

This rearrangement joins TRBV5-4 to TRBJ2-1; D may be TRBD2 (6 bases). CDR3 length: 15 residues. Germline CDR1 and CDR2: SGHNT and YYREEE (reference sequence). Trimming removed 3 bases from V and 0 bases from J, with 10 bases in between. CDR3 sequence reads: CASSSSVSSYNEQFF. CDR3 nucleotide sequence: TGTGCCAGCAGCTCTAGCGTGAGCTCCTACAATGAGCAGTTCTTC.

This clone came up once. The chain has TRBV7-8 and TRBJ2-4; 9 bases align to TRBD1. The V gene's germline CDR1 is SGHVS and CDR2 FQNEAQ. This CDR3 has 16 amino acids. J lost 1 base, V lost 1 base, and 2 bases had no gene match. For the CDR3, the DNA is TGTGCCAGCAGCTTAGTGACAGGGGGGGCCAAAAACATTCAGTACTTC. As protein: CASSLVTGGAKNIQYF. Based on the CDR3 plus reference TRBV7-8 and TRBJ2-4, the full variable domain is GAGVSQSPRYKVAKRGQDVALRCDPISGHVSLFWYQQALGQGPEFLTYFQNEAQLDKSGLPSDRFFAERPEGSVSTLKIQRTQQEDSAVYLCASSLVTGGAKNIQYFGAGTRLSVL.

The CDR3 DNA is TGTGCCAGCAGTGACAGTGGAACCCCAGATACGCAGTATTTT. Its protein is CASSDSGTPDTQYF. The J gene is TRBJ2-3, the V gene TRBV2, with unresolved D. Between the trimmed V and J ends, which lost 3 bases and 4 bases, there was a span of 11 bases. CDR1 and CDR2 (germline): SNHLY, FYNNEI. The CDR3 has 14 amino acids.

The chain is built from TRBV11-3 and TRBJ2-1, with TRBD2 matching 10 bases. Germline trimming cut 1 base from V and 8 bases from J; bases unmatched to any gene: 5. Germline lookup yields CDR1 SGHNT and CDR2 YENEEA. The CDR3 runs to 15 residues. The CDR3 DNA reads TGTGCCAGCAGCTTAGGGCTAGCGGGAGTTGATGAGCAGTTCTTC. As protein: CASSLGLAGVDEQFF.

This chain uses TRBV6-2 or TRBV6-3 with TRBJ1-6, with D unclear. CDR3 size: 14 residues. V was pared by 2 bases and J by 7 bases, with 9 bases between. Germline CDR1 MNHEY, CDR2 SVGEGT. CDR3 protein: CASSYGSLNSPLHF. As DNA, the CDR3 is TGTGCCAGCAGTTACGGATCCCTGAATTCACCCCTCCACTTT.

The gene calls are TRBV27 and TRBJ2-1; the match to TRBD1 covers 9 bases. This CDR3 contains 17 residues. The junction had 19 bases not matched to a gene; V was cut back by 8 bases and J by 8 bases. Per the germline V gene, CDR1 is MNHEY and CDR2 is SMNVEV (reference sequence). CDR3 residues: CASSTRGGQGMLDEQFF. Here the CDR3 DNA reads TGTGCCAGCTCAACAAGGGGGGGACAGGGTATGTTGGATGAGCAGTTCTTC.

The V call is TRBV6-5, the J call TRBJ2-7; D is possibly TRBD2 (6 bases). Trimming shortened V by 2 bases and J by 2 bases, and 13 bases separated the two germline ends. CDR1 is MNHEY and CDR2 is SVGAGI in the germline V gene. This CDR3 spans 15 amino acids. The CDR3 region is CASSYGKGLPYEQYF. For the CDR3, the DNA is TGTGCCAGCAGTTACGGGAAGGGACTTCCCTACGAGCAGTACTTC.

V is TRBV28 and J is TRBJ1-1, with D unclear. Germline values: CDR1 MDHEN, CDR2 SYDVKM. Trimming took off 7 bases at V and 1 base at J, with 10 bases between the two ends. This CDR3 has 13 amino acids. The CDR3 spells CASISPPNTEAFF. In DNA form, the CDR3 reads TGTGCCAGCATTAGCCCCCCGAACACTGAAGCTTTCTTT.

This clone has a handful of counts. The V call is TRBV10-2, the J call TRBJ1-1; perhaps TRBD1 as D (5 bases). The V and J ends lost 9 bases and 1 base respectively, with 9 bases between them. There are 12 residues in the CDR3. The germline gives CDR1 WSHSY, CDR2 SAAADI. As DNA, the CDR3 is TGCGCCAGTGGACACCAGAACACTGAAGCTTTCTTT. Translating gives CASGHQNTEAFF.

The rearrangement joins TRBV5-6 to TRBJ2-2, with unresolved D. The CDR3 contains 14 residues. Germline loops: CDR1 SGHDT, CDR2 YYEEEE. V lost 5 bases and J lost 0, with 8 bases in between. CDR3 sequence: CASRTDTNTGELFF. The CDR3, as DNA: TGTGCCAGCAGGACGGATACGAACACCGGGGAGCTGTTTTTT.

This clone was seen just once. The chain has TRBV7-9 and TRBJ2-7; D is possibly TRBD1 (7 bases). The CDR3 runs to 17 residues. Trimming removed 5 bases from V and 0 bases from J, with 20 bases in between. The germline V gene has CDR1 SEHNR and CDR2 FQNEAQ (reference sequence). Here the CDR3 reads CASSHPLATGSSYEQYF. CDR3 sequence (DNA): TGTGCCAGCAGCCACCCTCTAGCGACAGGGAGCTCCTACGAGCAGTACTTC.

The V and J genes are TRBV19 and TRBJ1-2, with a weak D call TRBD1 (5 bases). CDR1 is LNHDA and CDR2 is SQIVND in the germline V gene (reference sequence). The CDR3 contains 15 residues. Trimming cost V 5 bases and J 5 bases, with 18 bases left between them. The CDR3 here is CASSVGDSRAYGYTF. Here the CDR3 DNA reads TGTGCCAGTAGTGTGGGGGACTCCAGAGCATATGGCTACACCTTC.

The V and J genes are TRBV30 and TRBJ1-3; unclear D gene. Germline lookup yields CDR1 GTSNPN and CDR2 SVGIG (reference sequence). This CDR3 contains 14 residues. V lost 4 bases, J lost 0 bases, and 10 bases lay in between. The CDR3: CAWNPGHSGNTIYF. The DNA for the CDR3 is TGTGCCTGGAACCCAGGCCACTCTGGAAACACCATATATTTT.

J is TRBJ2-7 and V is TRBV5-1; perhaps TRBD2 as D (6 bases). The ends were cut back, 0 bases at V and 7 bases at J, with 11 bases in the middle. Germline-derived CDR1 and CDR2 are SGHRS and YFSETQ. This CDR3 is 13 amino acids long. CDR3 loop: CASSLAEGEEQYF. DNA of the CDR3: TGCGCCAGCAGCTTGGCGGAGGGAGAGGAGCAGTACTTC.

The chain employs TRBV24-1 and TRBJ1-1; tentative D call: TRBD1 (5 bases). From germline, CDR1 is KGHDR and CDR2 SFDVKD. The CDR3 has 13 amino acids. Trimming left V 6 bases short and J 4 bases short, with 11 bases between. The CDR3 protein is CATSRGTGTEAFF. The CDR3 DNA reads TGTGCCACCAGTAGAGGGACGGGCACTGAAGCTTTCTTT.

The rearrangement links TRBV7-3 to TRBJ2-3; a weak D match, TRBD2 (5 bases). The CDR3 is 14 amino acids. Germline-derived CDR1 and CDR2 are SGHTA and FQGTGA. The ends were cut back, 5 bases at V and 3 bases at J, with 12 bases in the middle. CDR3 amino acids: CASSEGTQTDTQYF. DNA for the CDR3: TGTGCCAGCAGCGAGGGTACCCAGACAGATACGCAGTATTTT.